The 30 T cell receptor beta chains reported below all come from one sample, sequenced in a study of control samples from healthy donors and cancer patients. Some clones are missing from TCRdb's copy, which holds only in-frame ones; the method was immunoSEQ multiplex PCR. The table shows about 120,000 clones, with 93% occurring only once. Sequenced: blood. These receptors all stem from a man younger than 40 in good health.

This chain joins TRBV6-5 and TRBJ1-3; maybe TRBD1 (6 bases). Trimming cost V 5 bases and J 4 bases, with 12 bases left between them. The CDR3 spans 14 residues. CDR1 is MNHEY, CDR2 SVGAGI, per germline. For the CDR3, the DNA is TGTGCCAGCAGTCACACCGACAGGGGAAACACCATATATTTT. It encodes CASSHTDRGNTIYF.

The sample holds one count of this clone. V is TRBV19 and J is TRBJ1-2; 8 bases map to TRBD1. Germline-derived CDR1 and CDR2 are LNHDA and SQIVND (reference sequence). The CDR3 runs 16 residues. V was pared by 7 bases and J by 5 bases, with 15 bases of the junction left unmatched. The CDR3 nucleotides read TGTGCCAGTATCCCCGGAGGGACAGGCGACCAATATGGCTACACCTTC. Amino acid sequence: CASIPGGTGDQYGYTF.

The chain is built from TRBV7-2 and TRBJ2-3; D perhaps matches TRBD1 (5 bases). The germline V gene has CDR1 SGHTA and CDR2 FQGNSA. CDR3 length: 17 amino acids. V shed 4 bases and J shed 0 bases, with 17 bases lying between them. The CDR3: CASSSPWGEMSTDTQYF. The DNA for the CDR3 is TGTGCCAGCAGCTCCCCCTGGGGCGAAATGAGCACAGATACGCAGTATTTT.

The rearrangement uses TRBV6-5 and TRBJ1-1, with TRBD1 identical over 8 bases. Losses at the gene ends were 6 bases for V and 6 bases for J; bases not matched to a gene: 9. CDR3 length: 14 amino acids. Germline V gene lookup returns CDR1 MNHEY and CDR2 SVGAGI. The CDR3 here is CASSSGTGQPEAFF. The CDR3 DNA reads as TGTGCCAGCAGCTCCGGGACAGGTCAACCTGAAGCTTTCTTT.

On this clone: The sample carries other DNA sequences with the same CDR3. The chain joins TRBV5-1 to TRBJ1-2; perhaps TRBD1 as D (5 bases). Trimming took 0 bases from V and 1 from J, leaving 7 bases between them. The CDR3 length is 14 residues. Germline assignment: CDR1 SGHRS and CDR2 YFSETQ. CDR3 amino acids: CASSLGQINYGYTF. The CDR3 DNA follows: TGCGCCAGCAGCTTGGGACAGATTAACTATGGCTACACCTTC. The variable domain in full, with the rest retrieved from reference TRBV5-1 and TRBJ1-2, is KAGVTQTPRYLIKTRGQQVTLSCSPISGHRSVSWYQQTPGQGLQFLFEYFSETQRNKGNFPGRFSGRQFSNSRSEMNVSTLELGDSALYLCASSLGQINYGYTFGSGTRLTVV.

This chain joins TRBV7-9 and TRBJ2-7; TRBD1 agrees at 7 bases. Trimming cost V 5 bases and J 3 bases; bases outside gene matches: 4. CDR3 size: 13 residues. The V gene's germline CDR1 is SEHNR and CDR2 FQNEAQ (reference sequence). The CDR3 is CASSKGQIYEQYF. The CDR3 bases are TGTGCCAGCAGCAAGGGACAGATCTACGAGCAGTACTTC.

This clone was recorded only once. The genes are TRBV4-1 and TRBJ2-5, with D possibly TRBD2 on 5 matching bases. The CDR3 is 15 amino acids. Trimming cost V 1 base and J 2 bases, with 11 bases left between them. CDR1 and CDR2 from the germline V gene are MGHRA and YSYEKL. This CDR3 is CASSQAEGQQETQYF. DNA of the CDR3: TGCGCCAGCAGCCAAGCCGAGGGCCAACAAGAGACCCAGTACTTC.

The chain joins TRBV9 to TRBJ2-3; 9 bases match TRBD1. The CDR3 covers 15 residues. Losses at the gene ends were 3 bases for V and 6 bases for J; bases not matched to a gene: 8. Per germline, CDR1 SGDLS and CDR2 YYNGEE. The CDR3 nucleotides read TGTGCCAGCAGCGCCCGGACAGGGGTTGGGGATACGCAGTATTTT. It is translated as CASSARTGVGDTQYF.

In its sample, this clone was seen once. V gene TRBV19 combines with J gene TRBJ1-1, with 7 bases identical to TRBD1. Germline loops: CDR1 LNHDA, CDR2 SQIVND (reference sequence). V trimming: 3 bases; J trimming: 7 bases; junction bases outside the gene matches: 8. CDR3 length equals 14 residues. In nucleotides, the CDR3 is TGTGCCAGTAGTATCTCCCTTAACAGGGGTGAAGCTTTCTTT. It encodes CASSISLNRGEAFF.

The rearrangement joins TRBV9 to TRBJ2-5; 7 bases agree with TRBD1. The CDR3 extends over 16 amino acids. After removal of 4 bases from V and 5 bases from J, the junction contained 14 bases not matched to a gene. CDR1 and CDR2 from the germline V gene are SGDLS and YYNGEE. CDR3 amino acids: CASSPFPAGGTETQYF. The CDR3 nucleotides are TGTGCCAGCAGCCCCTTCCCGGCAGGGGGAACGGAGACCCAGTACTTC.

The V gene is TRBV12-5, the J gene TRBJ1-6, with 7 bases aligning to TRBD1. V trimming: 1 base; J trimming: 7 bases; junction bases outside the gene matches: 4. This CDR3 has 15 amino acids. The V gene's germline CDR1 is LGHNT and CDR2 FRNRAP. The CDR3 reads CASGLGPTGNSPLHF. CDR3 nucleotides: TGTGCTAGTGGTTTGGGGCCGACAGGGAATTCACCCCTCCACTTT.

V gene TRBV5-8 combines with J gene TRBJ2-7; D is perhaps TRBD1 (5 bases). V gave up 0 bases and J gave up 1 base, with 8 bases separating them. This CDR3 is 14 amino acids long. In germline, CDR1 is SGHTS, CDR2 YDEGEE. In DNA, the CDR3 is TGTGCCAGCAGCTTGGGTCAGGGATCCTACGAGCAGTACGTC. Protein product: CASSLGQGSYEQYV.

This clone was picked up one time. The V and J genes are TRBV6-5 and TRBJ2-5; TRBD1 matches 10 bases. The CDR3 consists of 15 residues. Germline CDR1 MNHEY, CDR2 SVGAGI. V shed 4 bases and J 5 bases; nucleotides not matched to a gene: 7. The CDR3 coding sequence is TGTGCCAGCAGTTCCCGACAGGGGGCTGTGGAGACCCAGTACTTC. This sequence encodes CASSSRQGAVETQYF.

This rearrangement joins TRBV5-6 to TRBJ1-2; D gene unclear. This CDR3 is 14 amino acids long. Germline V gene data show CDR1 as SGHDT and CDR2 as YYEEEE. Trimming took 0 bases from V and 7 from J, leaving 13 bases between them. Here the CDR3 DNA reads TGTGCCAGCAGCTTGGTATGGGGTAGTATTGGCTACACCTTC. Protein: CASSLVWGSIGYTF.

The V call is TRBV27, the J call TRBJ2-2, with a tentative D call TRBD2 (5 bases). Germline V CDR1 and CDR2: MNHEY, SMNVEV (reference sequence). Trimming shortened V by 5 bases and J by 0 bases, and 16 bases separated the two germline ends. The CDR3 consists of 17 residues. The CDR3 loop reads CASSPSWGDSNTGELFF. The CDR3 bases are TGTGCCAGCAGTCCCTCGTGGGGAGACTCGAACACCGGGGAGCTGTTTTTT.

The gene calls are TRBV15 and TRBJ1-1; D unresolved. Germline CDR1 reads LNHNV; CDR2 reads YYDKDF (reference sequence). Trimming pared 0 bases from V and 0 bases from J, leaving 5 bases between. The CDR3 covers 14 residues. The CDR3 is CATSRDRVNTEAFF. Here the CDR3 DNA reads TGTGCCACCAGCAGAGATCGCGTGAACACTGAAGCTTTCTTT.

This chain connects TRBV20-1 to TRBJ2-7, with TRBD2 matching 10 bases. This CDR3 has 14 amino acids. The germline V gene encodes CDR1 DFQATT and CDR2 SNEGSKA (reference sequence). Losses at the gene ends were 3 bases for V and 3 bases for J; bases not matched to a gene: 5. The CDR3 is CSASELAGFYEQYF. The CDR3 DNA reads TGCAGTGCTAGTGAACTAGCGGGGTTCTACGAGCAGTACTTC.

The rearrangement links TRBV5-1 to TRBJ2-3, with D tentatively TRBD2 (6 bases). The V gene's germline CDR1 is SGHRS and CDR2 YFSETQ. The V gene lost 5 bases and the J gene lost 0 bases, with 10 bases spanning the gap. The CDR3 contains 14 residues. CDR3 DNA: TGCGCCAGCAGGGAGGGATATAGCACAGATACGCAGTATTTT. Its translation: CASREGYSTDTQYF.

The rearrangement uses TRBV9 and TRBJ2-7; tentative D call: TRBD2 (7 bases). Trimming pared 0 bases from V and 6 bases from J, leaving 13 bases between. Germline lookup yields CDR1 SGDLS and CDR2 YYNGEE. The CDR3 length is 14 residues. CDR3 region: CASSVEGGPSEQYF. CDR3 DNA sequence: TGTGCCAGCAGCGTAGAGGGGGGGCCGAGCGAGCAGTACTTC.

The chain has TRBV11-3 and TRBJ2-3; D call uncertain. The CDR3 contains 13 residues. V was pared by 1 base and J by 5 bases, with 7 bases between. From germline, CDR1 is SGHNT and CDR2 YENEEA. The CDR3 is CASSLGRGDTQYF. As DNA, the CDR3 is TGTGCCAGCAGCTTAGGACGAGGAGATACGCAGTATTTT.

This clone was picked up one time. CDR3 region: CASSLEGGEQYV. The DNA for the CDR3 is TGTGCCAGCAGTTTAGAGGGAGGAGAGCAGTACGTC. The chain has TRBV12-3 or TRBV12-4 and TRBJ2-7; TRBD2 might be the D (6 bases). Between the trimmed V and J ends, which lost 1 base and 7 bases, there was a span of 8 bases. The CDR3 spans 12 residues.

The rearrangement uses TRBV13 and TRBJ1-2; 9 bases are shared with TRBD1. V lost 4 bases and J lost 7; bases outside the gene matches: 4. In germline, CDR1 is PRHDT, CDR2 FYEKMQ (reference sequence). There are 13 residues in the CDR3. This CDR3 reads CASSSGQGSGYTF. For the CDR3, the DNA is TGTGCCAGCAGCTCGGGACAGGGCAGTGGCTACACCTTC.

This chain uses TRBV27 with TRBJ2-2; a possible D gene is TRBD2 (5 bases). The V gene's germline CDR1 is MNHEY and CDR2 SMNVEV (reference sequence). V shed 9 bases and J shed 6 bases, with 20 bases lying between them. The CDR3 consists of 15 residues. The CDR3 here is CASRRRWGEPGELFF. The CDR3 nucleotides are TGTGCCAGTCGGAGGAGATGGGGTGAACCCGGGGAGCTGTTTTTT.

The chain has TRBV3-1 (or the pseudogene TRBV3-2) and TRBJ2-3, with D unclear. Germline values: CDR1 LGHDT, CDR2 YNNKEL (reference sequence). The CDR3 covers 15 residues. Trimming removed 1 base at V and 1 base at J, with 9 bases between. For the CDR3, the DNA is TGTGCCAGCAGCCAAGGGGCATTAGGCACAGATACGCAGTATTTT. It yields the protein CASSQGALGTDTQYF.

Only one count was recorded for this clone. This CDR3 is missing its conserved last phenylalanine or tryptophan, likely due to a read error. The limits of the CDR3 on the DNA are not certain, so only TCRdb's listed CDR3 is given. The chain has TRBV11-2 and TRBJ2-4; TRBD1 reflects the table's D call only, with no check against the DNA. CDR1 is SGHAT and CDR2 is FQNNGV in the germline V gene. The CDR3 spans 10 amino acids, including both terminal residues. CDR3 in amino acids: CASSSEATGA.

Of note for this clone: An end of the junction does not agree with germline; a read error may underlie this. The CDR3 sequence: CVRSLSSLDRKTMNTEAFF. For the CDR3, the DNA is TGTGTCAGAAGCTTGAGCAGTTTGGACAGAAAAACTATGAACACTGAAGCTTTCTTT. This rearrangement joins TRBV5-3 to TRBJ1-1, with a possible D match to TRBD1 (6 bases). TRBV5-3 has ORF status, its function being uncertain. The length of the CDR3 is 19 residues.

The chain's CDR3 is CAISGAGSRNTIYF. In DNA, the CDR3 is TGTGCCATCAGTGGAGCAGGGTCCAGGAACACCATATATTTT. The V and J genes are TRBV10-3 and TRBJ1-3; D might be TRBD1 (5 bases). Germline CDR1 ENHRY, CDR2 SYGVKD. This CDR3 is built from 14 residues. V gave up 4 bases and J gave up 7 bases, with 14 bases separating them.

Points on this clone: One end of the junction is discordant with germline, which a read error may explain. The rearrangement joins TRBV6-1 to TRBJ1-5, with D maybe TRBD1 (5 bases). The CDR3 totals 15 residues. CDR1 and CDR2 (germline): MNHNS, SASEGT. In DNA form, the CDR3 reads TGTGCCGGCAGTGAAAAGGGGCAGGATTATCAGCCCCAGCATTTT. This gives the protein CAGSEKGQDYQPQHF.

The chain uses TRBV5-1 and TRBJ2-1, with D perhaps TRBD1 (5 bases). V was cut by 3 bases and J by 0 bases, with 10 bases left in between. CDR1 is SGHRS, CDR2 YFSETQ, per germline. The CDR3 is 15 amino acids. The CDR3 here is CASSSGQSSYNEQFF. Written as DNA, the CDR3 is TGCGCCAGCAGCTCAGGACAAAGCTCCTACAATGAGCAGTTCTTC.

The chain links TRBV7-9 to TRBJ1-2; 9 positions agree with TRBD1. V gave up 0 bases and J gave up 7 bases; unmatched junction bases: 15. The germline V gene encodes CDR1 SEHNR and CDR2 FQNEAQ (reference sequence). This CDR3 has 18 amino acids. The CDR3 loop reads CASSLAADFPGTGTGYTF. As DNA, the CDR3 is TGTGCCAGCAGCTTAGCGGCTGATTTCCCTGGGACAGGGACTGGCTACACCTTC.